Listed below are T cell receptor beta chains from one sample, sequenced in a study of cytomegalovirus exposure and HLA in healthy donors. The protocol was immunoSEQ multiplex PCR, while the TCRdb copy is restricted to in-frame clones and leaves out a portion. Here the sample spans 95,000 to 150,000 clones, around 66% being singletons. Sequenced sample: PBMCs. The receptors shown here come from a man younger than 35 in good health and CMV-seronegative. The conserved cysteine and the conserved F or W are not part of the CDR3 here.

TRBV5-6	TRBJ2-2	ASSLEVDRAYTGELF
TRBV6-1	TRBJ1-3	ASSESGRLSGNTIY
TRBV28	TRBJ1-5	ASSSGQVYSNQPQH
TRBV6-1	TRBJ1-5	ASSETGMWGYSNQPQH
TRBV28	TRBJ1-3	ASSLGGQKGNTIY
TRBV6-5	TRBJ2-1	ASSPNSYNEQF
TRBV7-2	TRBJ1-3	ASSSLQGPLSGNTIY
TRBV5-6	TRBJ2-5	ASSVIAGGSPETQY
TRBV7-2	TRBJ1-4	ASSSPVRGGEKLF
TRBV28	TRBJ2-3	ASSLGPGNTQY
TRBV7-8	TRBJ2-7	ASSLRSAGGLRNEQY
TRBV19	TRBJ1-6	ASSYRGNNSPLH
TRBV15	TRBJ2-7	ATSRDQDRGWDEQY
TRBV7-3	TRBJ2-1	ASSSVTSGGNNEQF
TRBV11-2	TRBJ2-7	ASSLGGPAYEQY
TRBV5-6	TRBJ1-1	ASTFRRPGVTEAF
TRBV14	TRBJ1-1	ASSQGQKNTEAF
TRBV6-5	TRBJ1-5	ASSYSQGGNQPQH
TRBV7-6	TRBJ2-6	ASSQDRGSGANVLT
TRBV4-3	TRBJ1-1	ASSQDVVVANTEAF
TRBV29-1	TRBJ2-1	SVDGRANSYNEQF
TRBV19	TRBJ1-2	ATSARGTGYT
TRBV28	TRBJ2-3	ASGTRALADTQY
TRBV25-1	TRBJ1-4	ATSAGYEKLF
TRBV5-4	TRBJ2-5	ASSLDAGEETQY